This T cell receptor (beta chain) was identified during a study of siplizumab effects on memory and regulatory T cells. Whole-study findings and limits: The authors could not assign a naive or memory phenotype to roughly 75-95% of proliferating CD4+ or CD8+ clones.

As regards this clone: Its antigen is unidentified.

Sequencing was performed with immunoSEQ multiplex PCR; in TCRdb, only in-frame clones are kept and a portion is missing. Of about 82,000 clones in the sample, roughly 87% are singletons; the top ten hold 1.5%. The TCR originated in a human donor in good health. Sequences were obtained from Tregs sorted from blood.

CDR3 loop: CASSRSGVGYTDTQYF. The CDR3 DNA is TGTGCCAGCAGTAGAAGCGGGGTTGGGTACACAGATACGCAGTATTTT. The chain has TRBV9 and TRBJ2-3, with 7 bases identical to TRBD2. CDR3 length: 16 residues. Per germline, CDR1 SGDLS and CDR2 YYNGEE. Trimming removed 5 bases from V and 2 bases from J; junction bases left unmatched: 11.